The TCR beta chain described here comes from a study of T cells after yellow fever vaccination. Study-wide results and limits: There was a small share of clonotypes that showed up in both the CD4 and CD8 compartments. Clones from primary vaccination mostly reappeared after the booster (around 96% CD4, about 88% CD8). Peaking faster, on day 5 versus 15, the secondary response was nonetheless weaker.

For TCR, cDNA came from 5'RACE template switching, which added a universal primer site and UMIs. MiXCR, applied by TCRdb to the 5' RACE reads, yields one record per CDR3 protein. There are hundreds of thousands of distinct CDR3 sequences in the sample; around an eighth occur only once, and under 15% lies in the top ten. Remarks on this clonotype: What it binds is not known.

Germline CDR1 SQVTM, CDR2 ANQGSEA. Germline trimming cut 6 bases from V and 5 bases from J; bases unmatched to any gene: 8. The CDR3 length is 13 residues. The chain couples TRBV29-1 to TRBJ2-5, with 8 bases aligning to TRBD1. The material sequenced was PBMCs, taken on the day of the yellow fever booster vaccination. This sequence originates from a man aged 25 to 40 who received the YFV17D yellow fever vaccine. The CDR3 DNA reads as TGCAGCGTCGGAAACAGGGGGAAGGAGACCCAGTACTTC. It yields the protein CSVGNRGKETQYF. The full variable domain, completed using reference TRBV29-1 and TRBJ2-5, is SAVISQKPSRDICQRGTSLTIQCQVDSQVTMMFWYRQQPGQSLTLIATANQGSEATYESGFVIDKFPISRPNLTFSTLTVSNMSPEDSSIYLCSVGNRGKETQYFGPGTRLLVL.